The 15 T cell receptor beta chains reported below all come from one sample, sequenced in a study of blood T cells in healthy people across ages. Then a second PCR, running roughly 7 to 11 cycles, was carried out with a sample-barcoded 5' primer and a J-beta primer mix. MiXCR, applied by TCRdb to the 5' RACE reads, yields one record per CDR3 protein. The sample holds more than 1 million distinct CDR3 sequences; 35% to 50% are singletons and the top ten take approximately 17%. Sequences were obtained from blood. The receptors originated from a woman aged 60-70 years in good health.

The rearrangement links TRBV20-1 to TRBJ2-1; 9 bases map to TRBD2. The CDR3 loop spans 15 amino acids. Trimming took 6 bases from V and 2 from J; bases not matched to a gene: 8. In germline, CDR1 is DFQATT, CDR2 SNEGSKA (reference sequence). CDR3 sequence: CSARLAEVTYNEQFF. CDR3 nucleotide sequence: TGCAGTGCGAGACTAGCGGAAGTCACCTACAATGAGCAGTTCTTC.

The J gene is TRBJ2-5, the V gene TRBV2, with 7 bases matching TRBD2. With 7 bases clipped from V and 11 bases from J, the junction kept 22 bases outside the gene matches. The length of the CDR3 is 16 residues. Germline CDR1 is SNHLY and CDR2 is FYNNEI. CDR3 sequence: CASTRDGLAVTNEQYF. The DNA for the CDR3 is TGTGCCAGCACCCGGGATGGCCTAGCGGTTACCAATGAGCAGTACTTC. Together with reference TRBV2 and TRBJ2-5, the CDR3 gives the full variable domain: EPEVTQTPSHQVTQMGQEVILRCVPISNHLYFYWYRQILGQKVEFLVSFYNNEISEKSEIFDDQFSVERPDGSNFTLKIRSTKLEDSAMYFCASTRDGLAVTNEQYFGPGTRLLVL.

On this clonotype: At one end the junction does not follow the germline gene, possibly because of a read error. The chain uses TRBV9 and TRBJ2-7; D may match TRBD1 or TRBD2 (6 bases each). The V gene's germline CDR1 is SGDLS and CDR2 YYNGEE. This CDR3 is built from 15 residues. Here the CDR3 reads CARSPAGQGSVEQYF. The DNA for the CDR3 is TGTGCCCGCAGCCCCGCGGGGCAGGGGTCTGTCGAGCAGTACTTC.

The chain couples TRBV7-6 to TRBJ2-7; 7 positions match TRBD1. The CDR3 loop spans 15 amino acids. J was trimmed by 3 bases and V by 0 bases; bases with no gene match: 5. CDR1 and CDR2 from the germline V gene are SGHVS and FNYEAQ. DNA of the CDR3: TGTGCCAGCAGCTTAGCGACAGGGCAAAACTACGAGCAGTACTTC. Its translation: CASSLATGQNYEQYF. The complete variable domain, with remaining parts taken from reference TRBV7-6 and TRBJ2-7, reads GAGVSQSPRYKVTKRGQDVALRCDPISGHVSLYWYRQALGQGPEFLTYFNYEAQQDKSGLPNDRFSAERPEGSISTLTIQRTEQRDSAMYRCASSLATGQNYEQYFGPGTRLTVT.

About this clonotype itself: A read error may account for a junction end that differs from germline. The chain couples TRBV9 to TRBJ2-5; D ambiguous. CDR1 and CDR2 (germline): SGDLS, YYNGEE. The length of the CDR3 is 12 residues. The CDR3 is CASSGDQGTQYF. CDR3 coding DNA: TGTGCCAGCAGCGGTGACCAAGGGACCCAGTACTTC.

The chain employs TRBV18 and TRBJ2-1; TRBD1 or TRBD2 may be the D gene (5 bases each). V was pared by 3 bases and J by 3 bases, with 12 bases between. Germline-derived CDR1 and CDR2 are KGHSH and LQKENI. The CDR3 runs to 15 residues. CDR3 in DNA: TGTGCCAGCTCACCGGGACCCCCCGGCTACAATGAGCAGTTCTTC. Translation: CASSPGPPGYNEQFF.

This clonotype occurred a few times. The genes are TRBV4-1 and TRBJ2-3, with D hard to call. The germline V gene has CDR1 MGHRA and CDR2 YSYEKL. The CDR3 is made up of 17 amino acids. The ends were cut back, 1 base at V and 4 bases at J, with 18 bases in the middle. DNA of the CDR3: TGCGCCAGCAGCCAAGTGGGCCGGACCCACCCCCCAGATACGCAGTATTTT. It yields the protein CASSQVGRTHPPDTQYF.

V usage is TRBV7-9 and J usage is TRBJ2-4; possibly TRBD2 for D (6 bases). The J call may be faulty, since TRBJ2-7 better matches the DNA end. Germline V gives CDR1 SEHNR, CDR2 FQNEAQ (reference sequence). This CDR3 contains 12 residues. This CDR3 reads CASSWRGGEQYF. The CDR3 region has the DNA TGTGCCAGCAGCTGGAGGGGTGGCGAGCAGTACTTC.

This clonotype was seen more than once but under ten times. The CDR3 coding sequence is TGTGCCAGCAGCCCCGGGCCAAGCGGGTCCTACGAGCAGTACTTC. This translates into CASSPGPSGSYEQYF. The chain uses TRBV6-5 and TRBJ2-7; D is possibly TRBD2 (6 bases). There are 15 residues in the CDR3. The V end lost 6 bases, the J end lost 1 base, and 16 bases lay between the germline ends. Germline V gene sequence: CDR1 MNHEY, CDR2 SVGAGI.

The V gene is TRBV27, the J gene TRBJ1-5, with 11 bases that match TRBD1. With 6 bases clipped from V and 6 bases from J, the junction kept 10 bases outside the gene matches. The germline V gene has CDR1 MNHEY and CDR2 SMNVEV (reference sequence). The CDR3 has 16 residues. For the CDR3, the DNA is TGTGCCAGCAGGCCCGGGACAGGGGGTTTCCCTCAGCCCCAGCATTTT. It specifies CASRPGTGGFPQPQHF.

With regard to this clonotype: No conserved phenylalanine or tryptophan ends this CDR3, so it is likely a read error. V gene TRBV7-2 combines with J gene TRBJ2-1; D possibly corresponds to TRBD1 (6 bases). The closer fit of TRBJ2-7 to the DNA end suggests the J call may be wrong. Germline assignment: CDR1 SGHTA and CDR2 FQGNSA. The CDR3 is 18 residues long. CDR3 sequence: CASSLGSGAALGAYEQYL. Here the CDR3 DNA reads TGTGCCAGCAGCTTAGGATCAGGGGCTGCTCTTGGGGCCTACGAGCAGTACCTC.

This rearrangement joins TRBV6-1 to TRBJ1-1; no reliable D call. In germline, CDR1 is MNHNS, CDR2 SASEGT. The CDR3 runs 10 residues. Trimming shortened V by 4 bases and J by 10 bases, and 7 bases separated the two germline ends. The CDR3 DNA is TGTGCCAGCAGTGGTTCAACAGCTTTCTTT. Its protein product is CASSGSTAFF.

The chain couples TRBV28 to TRBJ2-1; D is undetermined. CDR3 length: 14 amino acids. Germline V gene data show CDR1 as MDHEN and CDR2 as SYDVKM. V lost 5 bases, J lost 5 bases, and 13 bases lay in between. CDR3 protein: CASSVSRANNEQFF. The CDR3 bases are TGTGCCAGCAGTGTAAGTCGAGCCAACAATGAGCAGTTCTTC.

V and J are TRBV6-1 and TRBJ2-1; 7 bases fit TRBD1. CDR1 is MNHNS, CDR2 SASEGT, per germline. J lost 9 bases, V lost 2 bases, and 7 bases had no gene match. The CDR3 spans 14 residues. CDR3 protein: CASSEFDRVVEQFF. The CDR3 region has the DNA TGTGCCAGCAGTGAATTCGACAGGGTGGTTGAGCAGTTCTTC.

The chain joins TRBV12-3 or TRBV12-4 to TRBJ2-7; 9 nucleotides agree with TRBD1. V lost 1 base to trimming and J lost 3 bases; unmatched junction nucleotides: 7. There are 16 residues in the CDR3. The CDR3 region has the DNA TGTGCCAGCAGTTTAGGGGGGGGACAGGGCATCTACGAGCAGTACTTC. It translates to CASSLGGGQGIYEQYF.